These 5 T cell receptor beta chains were all obtained from the same sample, sequenced in a study of T cells in Graves' hyperthyroidism and ophthalmopathy. Researchers amplified the TCR beta CDR3 regions from RNA transcripts. Carried out on the TCR CDR3, a first-round RT-PCR used the HTBI primer set. TCRdb recomputed calls from the multiplex PCR reads with MiXCR, one row per CDR3 protein. The sample holds 600,000 to 700,000 distinct CDR3 sequences, 45% seen once. The sample consisted of peripheral blood or thyroid tissue (not recorded which). The origin of the receptors is an adult man with Graves' disease, either hyperthyroidism or ophthalmopathy (not recorded which).

This clonotype was observed at least ten times. This chain uses TRBV29-1 with TRBJ1-1, with TRBD1 matching over 7 bases. V dropped 3 bases and J dropped 5; count of bases not matched to a gene: 9. Germline values: CDR1 SQVTM, CDR2 ANQGSEA. The CDR3 spans 14 residues. The CDR3 region is CSVDLRQGGTEAFF. In nucleotides, the CDR3 is TGCAGCGTTGACCTTAGACAGGGAGGGACTGAAGCTTTCTTT.

V gene TRBV7-2 combines with J gene TRBJ2-7; 13 bases map to TRBD2. After removal of 6 bases from V and 0 bases from J, the junction contained 5 bases not matched to a gene. The CDR3 has 16 residues. CDR1 is SGHTA, CDR2 FQGNSA, per germline. The CDR3 sequence: CASRRLAGGLSYEQYF. CDR3 nucleotides: TGTGCCAGCAGAAGACTAGCGGGAGGCCTCTCCTACGAGCAGTACTTC.

The rearrangement uses TRBV5-1 and TRBJ1-6, with TRBD1 matching over 7 bases. This CDR3 spans 16 amino acids. The germline V gene encodes CDR1 SGHRS and CDR2 YFSETQ. After removal of 3 bases from V and 4 bases from J, the junction contained 7 bases not matched to a gene. The CDR3 loop is CASSSTGDQYNSPLHF. The CDR3 coding sequence is TGCGCCAGCAGCTCAACAGGGGATCAGTATAATTCACCCCTCCACTTT.

This chain uses TRBV2 with TRBJ2-7; a possible D gene is TRBD2 (5 bases). The germline V gene encodes CDR1 SNHLY and CDR2 FYNNEI. Trimming took off 2 bases at V and 4 bases at J, with 12 bases between the two ends. The CDR3 spans 14 residues. The CDR3 coding sequence is TGTGCCAGCAGTGAACGGGCGGGTTTGTACGAGCAGTACTTC. Residues: CASSERAGLYEQYF.

CDR3 sequence reads: CSAQGWNTEAFF. The CDR3 nucleotides read TGCAGCGCCCAGGGTTGGAACACTGAAGCTTTCTTT. This chain connects TRBV29-1 to TRBJ1-1, with a weak D call TRBD1 (5 bases). Between the trimmed V and J ends, which lost 7 bases and 1 base, there was a span of 10 bases. This CDR3 region has 12 residues. Germline V lookup: CDR1 SQVTM, CDR2 ANQGSEA.